This T cell receptor (beta chain) originates from a study of long-term antiretroviral therapy in people with HIV. HIV-positive participants were all treated in the United States. Each specimen consisted of about 0.9-11 million cryopreserved PBMC prior to extraction of DNA. The germline V and J ends were trimmed by 0 bases and 4 bases, with 12 bases remaining between them. The CDR3 totals 16 residues. Germline V CDR1 and CDR2: SNHLY, FYNNEI. Investigators performed immunoSEQ version v3.0 at survey level. This table comes from immunoSEQ multiplex PCR, and its TCRdb copy is limited to in-frame clones, with some not included. The sample contains tens of thousands of clones, over 80% of which appear only once. In its sample, this clone was seen a few times. Antigen unknown. Notes on the study in general: HIV repertoires spanned narrower CDR3 length ranges than controls. From the mid-2000s to the late 2010s, blood was obtained, possibly while participants received older ART regimens.

The source was unsorted PBMCs, collected 0.8 years before starting antiretroviral therapy. The origin of this receptor is a man between 18 and 35 years old with HIV. The chain carries TRBV2 and TRBJ2-2; no definite D call. The CDR3 nucleotides read TGTGCCAGCAGTGAAGCAGGGCGCTCGGGCACCGGGGAGCTGTTTTTT. Its protein is CASSEAGRSGTGELFF.